This T cell receptor beta chain came from a study of technical replicates of blood from several donors. This clone appeared once. In the same sample, other DNA sequences code for this CDR3. Measured with immunoSEQ multiplex PCR; TCRdb has only the in-frame clones, and not every one. The sample has about 82,000 clones; nearly 96% are singletons. This CDR3 has 11 amino acids. The V gene's germline CDR1 is MNHNS and CDR2 SASEGT. Trimming left V 3 bases short and J 3 bases short, with 2 bases between. The chain employs TRBV6-1 and TRBJ2-5; no clear D. The clonotype originates from a human donor in good health. Sequenced material: T cells isolated from PBMCs. The CDR3 is CASSDKETQYF. Written as DNA, the CDR3 is TGTGCCAGCAGTGATAAAGAGACCCAGTACTTC.